This T cell receptor beta chain comes out of a study of T cells after posttransplantation cyclophosphamide. Notes on the study in general: After PTCy, TRB diversity resembled that of CNI/methotrexate controls.

Using immunoSEQ multiplex PCR, the repertoire was profiled, and TCRdb retains in-frame clones only, with some absent. This sample carries 1,700 or so clones, none of them present only once. The CDR3 extends over 15 amino acids. CDR1 is LGHNT and CDR2 is FRNRAP in the germline V gene. V was cut by 3 bases and J by 3 bases, with 15 bases left in between. This clone is medium-sized. Its antigen is unknown. A marrow graft followed busulfan-fludarabine conditioning, with cyclophosphamide on days +3 and +4. The sample in question was PBMCs, obtained 32 days after allogeneic stem cell transplant with posttransplant cyclophosphamide. The sequence was obtained from a female patient in her forties who received an allogeneic stem cell transplant from a related donor, was CMV-positive, and had no GVHD. These T cells may partly come from the graft donor. This chain connects TRBV12-5 to TRBJ2-7; D is ambiguous. Here the CDR3 DNA reads TGTGCTAGTGGTTTAACCGATATGGCTTTCTACGAGCAGTACTTC. Protein sequence: CASGLTDMAFYEQYF.